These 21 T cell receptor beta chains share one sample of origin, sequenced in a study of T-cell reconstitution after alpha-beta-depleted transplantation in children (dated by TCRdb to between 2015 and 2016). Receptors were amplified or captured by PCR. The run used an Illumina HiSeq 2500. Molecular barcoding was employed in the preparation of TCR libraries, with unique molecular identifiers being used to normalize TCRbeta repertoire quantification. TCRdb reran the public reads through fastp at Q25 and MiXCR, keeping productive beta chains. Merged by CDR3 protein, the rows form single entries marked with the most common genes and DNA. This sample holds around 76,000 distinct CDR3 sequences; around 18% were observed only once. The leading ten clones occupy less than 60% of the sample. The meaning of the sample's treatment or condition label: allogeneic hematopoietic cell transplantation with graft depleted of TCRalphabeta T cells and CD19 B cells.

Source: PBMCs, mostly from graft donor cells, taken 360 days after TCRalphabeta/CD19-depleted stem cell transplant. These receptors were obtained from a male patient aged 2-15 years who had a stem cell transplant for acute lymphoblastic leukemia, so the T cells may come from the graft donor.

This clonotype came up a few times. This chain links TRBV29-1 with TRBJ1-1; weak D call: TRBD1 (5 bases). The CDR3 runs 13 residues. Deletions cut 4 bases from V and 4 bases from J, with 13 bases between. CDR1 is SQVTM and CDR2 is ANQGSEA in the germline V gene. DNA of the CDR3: TGCAGCGTTGGACGACAGTCGCTCACTGAAGCTTTCTTT. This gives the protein CSVGRQSLTEAFF.

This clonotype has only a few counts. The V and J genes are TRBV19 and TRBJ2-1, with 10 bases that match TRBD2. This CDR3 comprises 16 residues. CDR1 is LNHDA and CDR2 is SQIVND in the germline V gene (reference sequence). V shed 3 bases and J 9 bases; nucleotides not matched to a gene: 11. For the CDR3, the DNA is TGTGCCAGTAGTATCGGGGATAGCGGGAGGCTCCGTGAGCAGTTCTTC. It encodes CASSIGDSGRLREQFF.

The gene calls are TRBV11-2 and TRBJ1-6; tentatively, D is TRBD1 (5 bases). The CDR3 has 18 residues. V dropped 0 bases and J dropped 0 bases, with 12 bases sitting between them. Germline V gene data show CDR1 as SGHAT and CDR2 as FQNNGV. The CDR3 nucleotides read TGTGCCAGCAGCTTAGATCTGGGGGTTAGCTCCTATAATTCACCCCTCCACTTT. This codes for CASSLDLGVSSYNSPLHF.

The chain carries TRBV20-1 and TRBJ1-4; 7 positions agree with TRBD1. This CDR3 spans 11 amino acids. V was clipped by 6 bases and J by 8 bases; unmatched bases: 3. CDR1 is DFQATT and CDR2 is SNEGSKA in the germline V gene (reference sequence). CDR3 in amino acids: CSAYRGEKLFF. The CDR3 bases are TGCAGTGCGTACAGGGGAGAAAAACTGTTTTTT.

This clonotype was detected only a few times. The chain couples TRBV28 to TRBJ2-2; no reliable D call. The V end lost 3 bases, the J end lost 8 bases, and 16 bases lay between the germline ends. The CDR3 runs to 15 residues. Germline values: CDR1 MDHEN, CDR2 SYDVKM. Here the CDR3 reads CASSLSGKGRGELFF. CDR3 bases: TGTGCCAGCAGTTTGAGTGGAAAGGGCCGTGGGGAGCTGTTTTTT.

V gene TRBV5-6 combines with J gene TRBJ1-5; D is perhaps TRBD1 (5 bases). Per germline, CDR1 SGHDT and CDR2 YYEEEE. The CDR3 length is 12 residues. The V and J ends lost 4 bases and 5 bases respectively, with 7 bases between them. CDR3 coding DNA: TGTGCCAGCAGCAGGGGTTATCAGCCCCAGCATTTT. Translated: CASSRGYQPQHF.

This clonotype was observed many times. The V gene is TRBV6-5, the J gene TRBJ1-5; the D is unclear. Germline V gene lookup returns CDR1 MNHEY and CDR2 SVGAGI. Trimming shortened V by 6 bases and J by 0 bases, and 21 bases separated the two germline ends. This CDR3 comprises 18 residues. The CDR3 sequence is CASSPLVGKLYSNQPQHF. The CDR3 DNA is TGTGCCAGCAGCCCTCTGGTAGGGAAACTATATAGCAATCAGCCCCAGCATTTT.

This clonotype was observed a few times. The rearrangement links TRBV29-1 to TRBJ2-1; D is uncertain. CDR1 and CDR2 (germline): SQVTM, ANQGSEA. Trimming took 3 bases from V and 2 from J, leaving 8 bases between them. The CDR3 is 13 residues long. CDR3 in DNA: TGCAGCGTTGACTTCAGAACCTACAATGAGCAGTTCTTC. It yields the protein CSVDFRTYNEQFF.

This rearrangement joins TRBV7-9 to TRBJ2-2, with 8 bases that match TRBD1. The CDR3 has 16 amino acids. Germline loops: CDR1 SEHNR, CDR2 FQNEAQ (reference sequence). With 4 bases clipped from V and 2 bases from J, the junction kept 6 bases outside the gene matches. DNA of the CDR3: TGTGCCAGCAGCTATGCAGGGGGCATTAACACCGGGGAGCTGTTTTTT. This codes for CASSYAGGINTGELFF. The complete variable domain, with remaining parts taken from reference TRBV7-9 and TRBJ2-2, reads DTGVSQNPRHKITKRGQNVTFRCDPISEHNRLYWYRQTLGQGPEFLTYFQNEAQLEKSRLLSDRFSAERPKGSFSTLEIQRTEQGDSAMYLCASSYAGGINTGELFFGEGSRLTVL.

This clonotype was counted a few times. The DNA for the CDR3 is TGTGCCAGCAGTTCCCCATTTCTAGCGGGCTCCTACAATGAGCAGTTCTTC. Translating it yields CASSSPFLAGSYNEQFF. The rearrangement links TRBV27 to TRBJ2-1, with 8 bases matching TRBD2. The CDR3 length is 17 residues. With V trimmed by 4 bases and J by 0 bases, 8 bases remained unmatched. The germline V gene has CDR1 MNHEY and CDR2 SMNVEV (reference sequence).

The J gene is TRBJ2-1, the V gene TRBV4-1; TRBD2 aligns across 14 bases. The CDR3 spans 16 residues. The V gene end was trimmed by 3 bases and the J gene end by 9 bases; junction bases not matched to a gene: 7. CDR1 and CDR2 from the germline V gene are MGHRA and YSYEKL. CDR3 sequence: CASSHPGLAGGGEQFF. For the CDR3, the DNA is TGCGCCAGCAGCCACCCTGGACTAGCGGGAGGTGGTGAGCAGTTCTTC.

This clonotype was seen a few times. Here the CDR3 reads CASSLHPLASIYNEQFF. CDR3 in DNA: TGTGCCAGCAGCTTACACCCCCTAGCGTCCATCTACAATGAGCAGTTCTTC. The rearrangement joins TRBV7-6 to TRBJ2-1, with D tentatively TRBD2 (6 bases). This CDR3 comprises 17 residues. The V gene lost 2 bases and the J gene lost 3 bases, with 17 bases spanning the gap. CDR1 is SGHVS, CDR2 FNYEAQ, per germline.

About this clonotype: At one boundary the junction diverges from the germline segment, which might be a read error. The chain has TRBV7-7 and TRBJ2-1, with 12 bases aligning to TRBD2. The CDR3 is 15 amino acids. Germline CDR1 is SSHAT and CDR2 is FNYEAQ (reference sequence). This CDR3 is CASSLDLAGGSEQFF. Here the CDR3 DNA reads TGTGCTAGCAGCTTAGATCTAGCGGGAGGGAGTGAGCAGTTCTTC.

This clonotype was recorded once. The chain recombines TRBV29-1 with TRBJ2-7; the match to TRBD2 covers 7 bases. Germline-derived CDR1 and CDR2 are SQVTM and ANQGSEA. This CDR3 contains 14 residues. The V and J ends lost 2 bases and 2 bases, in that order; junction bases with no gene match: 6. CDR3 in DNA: TGCAGCGTTGAAATCACGGGGAGGGCCTACGAGCAGTACTTC. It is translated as CSVEITGRAYEQYF.

The CDR3 reads CSAASTPVTDTQYF. The DNA for the CDR3 is TGCAGTGCCGCGTCGACTCCAGTCACAGATACGCAGTATTTT. This rearrangement joins TRBV20-1 to TRBJ2-3; no clear D. The CDR3 contains 14 residues. The germline V gene encodes CDR1 DFQATT and CDR2 SNEGSKA (reference sequence). Trimming stripped 6 bases from V and 2 bases from J, with 15 bases between.

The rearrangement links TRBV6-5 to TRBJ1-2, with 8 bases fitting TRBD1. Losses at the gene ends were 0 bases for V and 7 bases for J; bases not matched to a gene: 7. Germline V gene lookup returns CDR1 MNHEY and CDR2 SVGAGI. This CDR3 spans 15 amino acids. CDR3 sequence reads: CASSYSQGAWSGYTF. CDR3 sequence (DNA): TGTGCCAGCAGTTACTCCCAGGGGGCGTGGAGTGGCTACACCTTC.

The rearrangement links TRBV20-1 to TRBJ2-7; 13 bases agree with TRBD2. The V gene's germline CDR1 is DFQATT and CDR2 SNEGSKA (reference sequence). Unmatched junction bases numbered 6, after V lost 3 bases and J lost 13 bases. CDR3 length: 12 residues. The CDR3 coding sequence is TGCAGTGCTAGCGGGACTAGCGGGAACTCCTACTTC. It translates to CSASGTSGNSYF.

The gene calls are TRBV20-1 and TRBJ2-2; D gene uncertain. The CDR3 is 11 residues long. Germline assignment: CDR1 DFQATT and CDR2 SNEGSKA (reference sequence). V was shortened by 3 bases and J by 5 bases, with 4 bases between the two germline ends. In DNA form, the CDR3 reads TGCAGTGCTAGCGGGACCGGGGAGCTGTTTTTT. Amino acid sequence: CSASGTGELFF.

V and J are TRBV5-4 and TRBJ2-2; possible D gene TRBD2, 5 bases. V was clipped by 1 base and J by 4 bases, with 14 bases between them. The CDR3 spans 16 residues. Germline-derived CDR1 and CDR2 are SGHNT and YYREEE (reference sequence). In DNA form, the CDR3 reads TGTGCCAGCAGCTTGTCAGTGGGAGTAGTCACCGGGGAGCTGTTTTTT. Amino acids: CASSLSVGVVTGELFF.

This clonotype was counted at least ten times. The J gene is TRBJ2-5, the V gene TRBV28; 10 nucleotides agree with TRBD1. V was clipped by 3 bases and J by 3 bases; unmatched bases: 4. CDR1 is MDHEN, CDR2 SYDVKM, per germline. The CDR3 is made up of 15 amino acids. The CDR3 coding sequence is TGTGCCAGCAGTTTGCCCGGGACAGGGGAAGAGACCCAGTACTTC. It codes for CASSLPGTGEETQYF.

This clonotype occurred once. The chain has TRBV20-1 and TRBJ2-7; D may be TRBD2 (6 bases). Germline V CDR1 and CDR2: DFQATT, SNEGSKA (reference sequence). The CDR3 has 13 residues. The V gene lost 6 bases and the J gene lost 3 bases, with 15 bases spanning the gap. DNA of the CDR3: TGCAGTGCCAAGGGACTCAAAGACTACGAGCAGTACTTC. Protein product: CSAKGLKDYEQYF.